This T cell receptor (beta chain) was captured in a study of CD8 T cells in Susac syndrome. Reverse transcription of roughly 0.5 to 1 ug RNA was carried out with random hexamers. Amplification of TCR beta CDR3 by immunoSEQ multiplex PCR spanned 54 Vbeta and 13 Jbeta. Via MiXCR, TCRdb re-called the immunoSEQ multiplex PCR reads, giving one row per CDR3 protein. The repertoire holds approximately 150,000 distinct CDR3 sequences, roughly 80% seen once, with 0.5% to 0.65% in the top ten. Germline CDR1 reads SGHVS; CDR2 reads FQNEAQ. Trimming left V 2 bases short and J 5 bases short, with 12 bases between. The CDR3 has 15 amino acids. The T cells that were sequenced for TCR beta were CD8+ and CD4+ cells from blood. In this sample, this clonotype turned up once.

This TCR was sampled from a human donor with multiple sclerosis. Sequenced material: CD8+ T cells from PBMCs. This chain connects TRBV7-8 to TRBJ2-2; possible D gene TRBD1, 6 bases. The CDR3 DNA is TGTGCCAGCAGCTTACGGACAGAAGGAACCGGGGAGCTGTTTTTT. It is translated as CASSLRTEGTGELFF.